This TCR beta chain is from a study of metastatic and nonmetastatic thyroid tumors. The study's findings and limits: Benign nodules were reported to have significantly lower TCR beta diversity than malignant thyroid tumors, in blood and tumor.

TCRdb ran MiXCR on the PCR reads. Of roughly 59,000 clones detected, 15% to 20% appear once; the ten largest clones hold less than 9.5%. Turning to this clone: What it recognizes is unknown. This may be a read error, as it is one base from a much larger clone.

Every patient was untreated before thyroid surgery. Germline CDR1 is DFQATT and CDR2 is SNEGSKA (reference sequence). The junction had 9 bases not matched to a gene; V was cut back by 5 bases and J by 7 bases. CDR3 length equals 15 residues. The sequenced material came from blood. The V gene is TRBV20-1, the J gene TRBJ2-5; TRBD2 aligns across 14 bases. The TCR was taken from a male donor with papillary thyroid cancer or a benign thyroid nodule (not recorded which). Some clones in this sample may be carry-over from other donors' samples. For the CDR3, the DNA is TGCAGTGCTCCAGGACTAGCGGGAGGTCCCTGGACCCAGTACTTC. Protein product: CSAPGLAGGPWTQYF.